The clone carrying this T cell receptor (beta chain) was counted a single time. The antigen is unknown. From RNA transcripts, TCR beta CDR3 regions were amplified. The TCR CDR3 was amplified in a first-round RT-PCR using the HTBI primer set. Via MiXCR, TCRdb re-called the multiplex PCR reads, giving one row per CDR3 protein. The table lists roughly 580,000 distinct CDR3 sequences, about 14% of them singletons. The data belong to a study of T cells in Graves' hyperthyroidism and ophthalmopathy. Whole-study findings and limits: Separating ophthalmopathy from stable hyperthyroidism was achieved by a 13 V-J model. Blood shared most expanded thyroid clonotypes above 0.001.

The sequencing input was blood. The receptor's source is a woman younger than 45 with Graves' hyperthyroidism that later progressed to Graves' ophthalmopathy.

For the CDR3, the DNA is TGTGCCTGGGCTACGGGGACTAGCGGGAGAAAGCAGTTCTTC. Protein product: CAWATGTSGRKQFF. This rearrangement joins TRBV30 to TRBJ2-1; 14 bases map to TRBD2. Per germline, CDR1 GTSNPN and CDR2 SVGIG (reference sequence). The V gene end was trimmed by 5 bases and the J gene end by 11 bases; junction bases not matched to a gene: 8. This CDR3 is 14 amino acids long.